The entry that follows covers one TCR beta chain sequence. The CDR3 totals 13 residues. V lost 8 bases to trimming and J lost 8 bases; unmatched junction nucleotides: 8. Looked up from germline, CDR1 is KGHSH and CDR2 is LQKENI. Sequencing was performed with immunoSEQ multiplex PCR; in TCRdb, only in-frame clones are kept and a portion is missing. The sample consists of about 120,000 clones, approximately 90% of them appearing once. The sample belongs to a study of control samples from healthy donors and cancer patients. This receptor was obtained from a middle-aged man in good health. The sequencing sample was made of blood. V usage is TRBV18 and J usage is TRBJ1-4; 7 bases map to TRBD1. The CDR3 nucleotides read TGTGCCAGCGCACAGGGGTTAGACGAAAAACTGTTTTTT. Protein sequence: CASAQGLDEKLFF.